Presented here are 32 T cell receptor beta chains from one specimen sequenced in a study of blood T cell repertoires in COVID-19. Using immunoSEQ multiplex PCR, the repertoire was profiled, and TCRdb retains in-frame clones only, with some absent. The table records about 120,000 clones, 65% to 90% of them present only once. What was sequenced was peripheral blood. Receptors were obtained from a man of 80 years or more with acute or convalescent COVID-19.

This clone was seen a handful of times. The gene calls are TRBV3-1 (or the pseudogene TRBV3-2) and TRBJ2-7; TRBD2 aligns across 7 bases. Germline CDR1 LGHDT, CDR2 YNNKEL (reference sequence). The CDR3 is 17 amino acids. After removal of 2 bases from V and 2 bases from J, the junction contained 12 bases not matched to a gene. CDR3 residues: CASSQPLLAGDPYEQYF. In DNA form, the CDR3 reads TGTGCCAGCAGCCAACCTCTTCTGGCGGGGGATCCCTACGAGCAGTACTTC.

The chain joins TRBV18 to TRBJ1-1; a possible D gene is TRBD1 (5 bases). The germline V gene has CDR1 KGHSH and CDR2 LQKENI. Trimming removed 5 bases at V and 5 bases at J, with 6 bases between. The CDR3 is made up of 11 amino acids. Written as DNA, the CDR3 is TGTGCCAGCTCAGGGGGGACTGAAGCTTTCTTT. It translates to CASSGGTEAFF.

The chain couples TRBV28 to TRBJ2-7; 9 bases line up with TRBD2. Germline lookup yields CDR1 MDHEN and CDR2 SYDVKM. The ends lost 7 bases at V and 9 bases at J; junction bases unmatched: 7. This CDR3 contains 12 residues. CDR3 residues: CASKGLAGLQYF. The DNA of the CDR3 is TGTGCCAGCAAGGGCCTAGCGGGACTGCAGTACTTC.

CDR3 in amino acids: CASSTPQVPLAYEQYF. In DNA form, the CDR3 reads TGTGCCAGCAGTACACCTCAGGTGCCTCTTGCCTACGAGCAGTACTTC. V is TRBV6-2 or TRBV6-3 and J is TRBJ2-7; no definite D call. Germline loops: CDR1 MNHEY, CDR2 SVGEGT. The length of the CDR3 is 16 residues. The V end lost 5 bases, the J end lost 2 bases, and 19 bases lay between the germline ends.

This CDR3 reads CASSLGVQGAGGYTF. CDR3 DNA sequence: TGTGCCAGCAGCTTAGGTGTCCAGGGGGCCGGAGGCTACACCTTC. V usage is TRBV11-2 and J usage is TRBJ1-2, with 8 bases matching TRBD1. The CDR3 runs to 15 residues. From germline, CDR1 is SGHAT and CDR2 FQNNGV. Trimming removed 1 base from V and 8 bases from J; junction bases left unmatched: 9.

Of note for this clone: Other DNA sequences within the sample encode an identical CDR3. CDR3 bases: TGTGCCAGCAGTTTTCGCACTGAAGCTTTCTTT. Translation: CASSFRTEAFF. J is TRBJ1-1 and V is TRBV12-3 or TRBV12-4, with D unclear. Deletions cut 3 bases from V and 4 bases from J, with 3 bases between. The CDR3 runs 11 residues.

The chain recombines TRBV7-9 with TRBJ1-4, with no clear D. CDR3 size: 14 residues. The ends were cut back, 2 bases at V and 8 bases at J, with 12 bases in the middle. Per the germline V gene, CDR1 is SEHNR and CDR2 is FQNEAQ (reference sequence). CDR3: CASSLYDWEEKLFF. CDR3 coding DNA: TGTGCCAGCAGCTTATACGATTGGGAGGAAAAACTGTTTTTT.

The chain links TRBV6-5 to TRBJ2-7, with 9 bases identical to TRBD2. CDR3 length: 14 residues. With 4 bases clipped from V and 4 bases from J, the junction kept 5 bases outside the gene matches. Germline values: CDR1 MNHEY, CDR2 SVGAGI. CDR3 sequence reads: CASSWREGGYEQYF. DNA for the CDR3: TGTGCCAGCAGTTGGCGGGAGGGAGGGTACGAGCAGTACTTC.

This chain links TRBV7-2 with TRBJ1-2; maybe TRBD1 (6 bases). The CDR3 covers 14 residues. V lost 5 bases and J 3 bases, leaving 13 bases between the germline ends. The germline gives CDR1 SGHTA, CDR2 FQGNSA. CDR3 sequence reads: CASSVQGGDYGYTF. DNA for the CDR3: TGTGCCAGCAGCGTACAGGGTGGGGACTATGGCTACACCTTC.

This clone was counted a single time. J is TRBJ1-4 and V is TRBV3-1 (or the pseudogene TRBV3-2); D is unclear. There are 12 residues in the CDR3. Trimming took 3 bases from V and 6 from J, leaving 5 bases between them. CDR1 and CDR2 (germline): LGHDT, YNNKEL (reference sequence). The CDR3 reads CASSQADEKLFF. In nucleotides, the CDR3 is TGTGCCAGCAGCCAGGCTGATGAAAAACTGTTTTTT.

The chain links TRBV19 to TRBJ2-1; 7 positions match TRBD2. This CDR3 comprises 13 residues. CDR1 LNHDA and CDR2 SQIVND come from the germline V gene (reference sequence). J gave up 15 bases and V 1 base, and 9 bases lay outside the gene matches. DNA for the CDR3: TGTGCCAGTAGTATAGGCCGGGACTACCGACCGTTCTTC. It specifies CASSIGRDYRPFF.

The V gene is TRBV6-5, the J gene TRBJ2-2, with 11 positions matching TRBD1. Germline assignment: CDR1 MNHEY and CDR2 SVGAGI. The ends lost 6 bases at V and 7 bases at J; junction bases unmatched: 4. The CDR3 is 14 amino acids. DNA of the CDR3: TGTGCCAGCAGGCCGGGACAGGGGGTCGGGGAGCTGTTTTTT. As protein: CASRPGQGVGELFF.

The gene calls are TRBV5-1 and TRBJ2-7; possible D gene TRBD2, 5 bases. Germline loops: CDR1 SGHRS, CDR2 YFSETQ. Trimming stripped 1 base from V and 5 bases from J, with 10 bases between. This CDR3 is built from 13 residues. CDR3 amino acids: CASSLPAGNEQYF. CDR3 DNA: TGCGCCAGCAGCTTGCCGGCCGGGAACGAGCAGTACTTC. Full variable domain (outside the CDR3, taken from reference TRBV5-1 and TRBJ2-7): KAGVTQTPRYLIKTRGQQVTLSCSPISGHRSVSWYQQTPGQGLQFLFEYFSETQRNKGNFPGRFSGRQFSNSRSEMNVSTLELGDSALYLCASSLPAGNEQYFGPGTRLTVT.

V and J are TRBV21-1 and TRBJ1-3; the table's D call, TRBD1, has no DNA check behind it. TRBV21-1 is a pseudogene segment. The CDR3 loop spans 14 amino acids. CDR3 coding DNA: TGTGCCAGCAGCTCTAGACAGGGGAGAAACACCATATATTTT. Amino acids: CASSSRQGRNTIYF.

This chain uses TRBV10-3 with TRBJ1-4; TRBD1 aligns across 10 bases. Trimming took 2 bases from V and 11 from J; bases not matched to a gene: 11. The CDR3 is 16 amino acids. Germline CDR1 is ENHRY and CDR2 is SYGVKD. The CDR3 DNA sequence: TGTGCCATCAGTGAGACCGGGACAGGGGAACACAGGAAACTGTTTTTT. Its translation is CAISETGTGEHRKLFF.

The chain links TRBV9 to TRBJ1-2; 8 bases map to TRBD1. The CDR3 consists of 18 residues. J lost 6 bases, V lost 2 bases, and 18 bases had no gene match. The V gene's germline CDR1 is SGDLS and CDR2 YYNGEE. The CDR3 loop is CASSVTSNFRQGRDGYTF. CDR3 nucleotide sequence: TGTGCCAGCAGCGTGACGAGTAACTTCCGACAGGGGCGCGATGGCTACACCTTC.

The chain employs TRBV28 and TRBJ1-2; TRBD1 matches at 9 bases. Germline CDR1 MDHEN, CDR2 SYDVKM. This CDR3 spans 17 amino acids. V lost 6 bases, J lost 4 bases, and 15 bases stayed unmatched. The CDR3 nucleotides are TGTGCCAGCAGCCCACAGGGGGCGCAGCTGGGTGTCTATGGCTACACCTTC. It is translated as CASSPQGAQLGVYGYTF.

CDR3 sequence: CASRRGSDENSPLHF. The CDR3 nucleotides are TGTGCCAGCAGGAGGGGGTCGGATGAGAATTCACCCCTCCACTTT. The chain couples TRBV5-4 to TRBJ1-6; D possibly corresponds to TRBD1 (6 bases). The CDR3 runs to 15 residues. Germline V gives CDR1 SGHNT, CDR2 YYREEE (reference sequence). The V and J ends lost 5 bases and 7 bases respectively, with 16 bases between them. The variable domain in full, with the rest retrieved from reference TRBV5-4 and TRBJ1-6, is ETGVTQSPTHLIKTRGQQVTLRCSSQSGHNTVSWYQQALGQGPQFIFQYYREEENGRGNFPPRFSGLQFPNYSSELNVNALELDDSALYLCASRRGSDENSPLHFGNGTRLTVT.

CDR3 coding DNA: TGTGCCAGCAGGGTCCGAGGGGGAGATAGCAATCAGCCCCAGCATTTT. Translation: CASRVRGGDSNQPQHF. V is TRBV27 and J is TRBJ1-5, with D possibly matching TRBD1 (6 bases). The CDR3 runs 16 residues. Germline loops: CDR1 MNHEY, CDR2 SMNVEV (reference sequence). The V gene lost 6 bases and the J gene lost 0 bases, with 15 bases spanning the gap.

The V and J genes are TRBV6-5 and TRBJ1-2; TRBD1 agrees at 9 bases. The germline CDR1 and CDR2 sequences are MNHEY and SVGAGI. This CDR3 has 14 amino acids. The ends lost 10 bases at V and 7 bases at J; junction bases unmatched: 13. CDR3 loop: CATRSPGQGGGYTF. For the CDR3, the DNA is TGTGCCACCCGCTCACCGGGACAGGGTGGTGGCTACACCTTC.

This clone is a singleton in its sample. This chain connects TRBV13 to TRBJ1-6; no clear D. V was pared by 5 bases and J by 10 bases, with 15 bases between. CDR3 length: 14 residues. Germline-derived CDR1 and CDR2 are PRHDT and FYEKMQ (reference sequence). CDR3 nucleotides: TGTGCCAGCAGCCCTAGAGAGGGTCGCTCACCCCTCCACTTT. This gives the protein CASSPREGRSPLHF.

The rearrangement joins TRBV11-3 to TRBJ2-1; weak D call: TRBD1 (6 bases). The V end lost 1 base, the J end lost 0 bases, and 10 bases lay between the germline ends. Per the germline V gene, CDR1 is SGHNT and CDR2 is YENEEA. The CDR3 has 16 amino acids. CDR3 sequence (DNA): TGTGCCAGCAGCTTAGCAGGGGATAGCTCCTACAATGAGCAGTTCTTC. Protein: CASSLAGDSSYNEQFF.

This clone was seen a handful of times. CDR3 nucleotides: TGTGCCAGCCAACAGGGGGACGATAGAAACACCATATATTTT. It codes for CASQQGDDRNTIYF. The genes are TRBV9 and TRBJ1-3; 8 positions match TRBD1. V lost 7 bases, J lost 5 bases, and 8 bases stayed unmatched. The V gene's germline CDR1 is SGDLS and CDR2 YYNGEE. The CDR3 is 14 residues long.

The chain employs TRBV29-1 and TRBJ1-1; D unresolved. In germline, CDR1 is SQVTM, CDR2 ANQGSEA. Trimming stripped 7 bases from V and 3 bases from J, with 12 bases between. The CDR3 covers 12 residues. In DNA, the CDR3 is TGCAGCGCCGTACTAATCGACACTGAAGCTTTCTTT. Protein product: CSAVLIDTEAFF.

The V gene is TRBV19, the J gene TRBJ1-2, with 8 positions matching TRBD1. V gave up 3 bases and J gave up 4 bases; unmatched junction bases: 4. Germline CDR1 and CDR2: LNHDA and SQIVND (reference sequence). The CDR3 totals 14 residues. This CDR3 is CASSIRDRLYGYTF. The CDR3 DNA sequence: TGTGCCAGTAGTATCAGGGACAGGCTCTATGGCTACACCTTC.

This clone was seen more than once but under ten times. The CDR3 sequence: CSVAQPRGNTEAFF. CDR3 DNA sequence: TGCAGCGTTGCGCAGCCCAGGGGGAACACTGAAGCTTTCTTT. This chain uses TRBV29-1 with TRBJ1-1; TRBD1 might be the D (6 bases). The V and J ends lost 4 bases and 1 base respectively, with 13 bases between them. There are 14 residues in the CDR3. The V gene's germline CDR1 is SQVTM and CDR2 ANQGSEA.

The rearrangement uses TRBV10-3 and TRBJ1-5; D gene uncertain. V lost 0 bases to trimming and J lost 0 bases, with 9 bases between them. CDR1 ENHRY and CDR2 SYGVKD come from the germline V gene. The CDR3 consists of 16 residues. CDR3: CAISESGSYSNQPQHF. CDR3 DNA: TGTGCCATCAGTGAGTCGGGCAGCTATAGCAATCAGCCCCAGCATTTT.

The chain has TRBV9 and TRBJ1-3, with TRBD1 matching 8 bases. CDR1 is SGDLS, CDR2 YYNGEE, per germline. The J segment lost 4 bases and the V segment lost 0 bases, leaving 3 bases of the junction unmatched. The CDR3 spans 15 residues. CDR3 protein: CASSVGRQGGNTIYF. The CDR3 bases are TGTGCCAGCAGCGTAGGTCGACAGGGGGGAAACACCATATATTTT.

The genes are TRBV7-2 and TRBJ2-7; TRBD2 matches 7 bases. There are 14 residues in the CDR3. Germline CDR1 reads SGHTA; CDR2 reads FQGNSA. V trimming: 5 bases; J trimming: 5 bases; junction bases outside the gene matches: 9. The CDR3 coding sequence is TGTGCCAGCAGCCGTTATCAGGGAGGGGACGAGCAGTACTTC. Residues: CASSRYQGGDEQYF.

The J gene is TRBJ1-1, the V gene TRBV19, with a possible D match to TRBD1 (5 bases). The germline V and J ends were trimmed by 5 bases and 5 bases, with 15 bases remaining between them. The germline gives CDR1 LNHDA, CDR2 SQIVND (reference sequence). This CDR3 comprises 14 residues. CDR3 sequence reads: CASSPDGGRTEAFF. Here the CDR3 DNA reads TGTGCCAGTAGTCCGGACGGGGGGAGAACTGAAGCTTTCTTT.

For the CDR3, the DNA is TGTGCCAGCAGTTTGCTCTATAACGGGGAGCAGTACTTC. It codes for CASSLLYNGEQYF. The chain combines TRBV12-3 or TRBV12-4 with TRBJ2-7; D not resolved. The CDR3 totals 13 residues. Trimming removed 3 bases at V and 7 bases at J, with 13 bases between.

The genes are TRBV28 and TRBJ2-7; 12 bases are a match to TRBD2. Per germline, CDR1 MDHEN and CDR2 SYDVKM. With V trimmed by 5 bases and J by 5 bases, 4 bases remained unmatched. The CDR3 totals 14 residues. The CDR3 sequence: CASSVTSGSNEQYF. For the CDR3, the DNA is TGTGCCAGCAGTGTGACTAGCGGGAGCAACGAGCAGTACTTC.